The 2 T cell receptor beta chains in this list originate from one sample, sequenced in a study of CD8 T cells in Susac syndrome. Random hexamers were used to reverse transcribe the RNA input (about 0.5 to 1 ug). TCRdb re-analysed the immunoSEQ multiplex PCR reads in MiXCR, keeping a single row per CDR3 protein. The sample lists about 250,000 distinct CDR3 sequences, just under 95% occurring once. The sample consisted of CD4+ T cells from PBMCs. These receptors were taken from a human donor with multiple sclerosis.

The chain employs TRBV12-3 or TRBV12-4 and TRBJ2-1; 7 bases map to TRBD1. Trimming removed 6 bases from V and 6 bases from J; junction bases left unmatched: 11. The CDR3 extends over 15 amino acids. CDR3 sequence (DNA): TGTGCCAGCAGGAGGACGGGACAGAACTTCAATGAGCAGTTCTTC. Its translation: CASRRTGQNFNEQFF.

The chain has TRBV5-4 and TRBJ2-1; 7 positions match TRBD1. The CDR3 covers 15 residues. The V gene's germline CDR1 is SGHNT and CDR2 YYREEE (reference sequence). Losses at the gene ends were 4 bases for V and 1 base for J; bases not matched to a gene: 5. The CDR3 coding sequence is TGTGCCAGCAGCAGACCGGGACAGTCCTACAATGAGCAGTTCTTC. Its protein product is CASSRPGQSYNEQFF. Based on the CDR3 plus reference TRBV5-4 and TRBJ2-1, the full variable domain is ETGVTQSPTHLIKTRGQQVTLRCSSQSGHNTVSWYQQALGQGPQFIFQYYREEENGRGNFPPRFSGLQFPNYSSELNVNALELDDSALYLCASSRPGQSYNEQFFGPGTRLTVL.